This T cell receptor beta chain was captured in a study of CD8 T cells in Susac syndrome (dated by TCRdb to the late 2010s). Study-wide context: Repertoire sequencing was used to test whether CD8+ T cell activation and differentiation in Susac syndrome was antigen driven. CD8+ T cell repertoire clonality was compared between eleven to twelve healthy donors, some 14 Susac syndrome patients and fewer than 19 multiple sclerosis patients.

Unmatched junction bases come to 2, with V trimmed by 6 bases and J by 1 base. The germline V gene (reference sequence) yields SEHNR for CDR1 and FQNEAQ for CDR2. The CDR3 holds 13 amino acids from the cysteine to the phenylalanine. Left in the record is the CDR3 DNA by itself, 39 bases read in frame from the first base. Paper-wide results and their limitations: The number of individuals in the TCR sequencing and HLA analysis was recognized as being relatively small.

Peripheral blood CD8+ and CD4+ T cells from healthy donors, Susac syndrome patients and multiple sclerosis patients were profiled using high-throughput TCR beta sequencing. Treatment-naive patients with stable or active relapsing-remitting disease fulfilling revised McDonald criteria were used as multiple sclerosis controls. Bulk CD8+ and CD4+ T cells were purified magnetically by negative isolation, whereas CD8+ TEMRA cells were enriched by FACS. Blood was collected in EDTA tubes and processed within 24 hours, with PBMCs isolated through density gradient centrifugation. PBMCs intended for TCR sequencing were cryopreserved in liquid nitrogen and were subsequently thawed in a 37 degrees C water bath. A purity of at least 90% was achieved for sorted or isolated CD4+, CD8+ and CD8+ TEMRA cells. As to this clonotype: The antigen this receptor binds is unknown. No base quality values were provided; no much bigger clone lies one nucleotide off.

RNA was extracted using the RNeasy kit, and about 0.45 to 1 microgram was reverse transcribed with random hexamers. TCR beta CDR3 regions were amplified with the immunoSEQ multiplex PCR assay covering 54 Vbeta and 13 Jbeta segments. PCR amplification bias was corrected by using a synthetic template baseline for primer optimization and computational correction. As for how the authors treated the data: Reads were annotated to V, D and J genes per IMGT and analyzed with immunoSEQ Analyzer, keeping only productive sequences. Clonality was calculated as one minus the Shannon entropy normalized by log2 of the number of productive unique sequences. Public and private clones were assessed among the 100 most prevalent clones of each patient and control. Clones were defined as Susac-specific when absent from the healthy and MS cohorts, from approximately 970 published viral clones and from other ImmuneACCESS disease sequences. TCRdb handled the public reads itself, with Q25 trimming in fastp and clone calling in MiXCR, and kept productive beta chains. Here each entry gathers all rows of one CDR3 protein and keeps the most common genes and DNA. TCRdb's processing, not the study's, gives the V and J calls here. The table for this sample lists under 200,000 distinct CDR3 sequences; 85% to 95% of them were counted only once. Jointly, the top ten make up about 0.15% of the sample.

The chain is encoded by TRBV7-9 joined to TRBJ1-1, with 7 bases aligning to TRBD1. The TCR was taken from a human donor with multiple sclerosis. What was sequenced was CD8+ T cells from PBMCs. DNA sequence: TGTGCCAGCAGATCAGGGGGGAACACTGAAGCTTTCTTT. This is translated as CASRSGGNTEAFF.